The clone carrying this T cell receptor beta chain came up a few times. Its cognate antigen is unknown. A universal primer site came from template switching; cDNA carried unique molecular identifiers. TCRdb used MiXCR to reprocess the 5' RACE reads, holding one entry per CDR3 protein. The sample holds fewer than 450,000 distinct CDR3 sequences, around 9.7% seen once. The data are from a study of identical twins. Whole-study findings and limits: Where beta out-of-frame sequences were concerned, excess twin sharing was weaker. There was an excess of low generation probability in the out-of-frame alpha sequences that twins shared.

The CDR3 runs 14 residues. Germline V gives CDR1 SGHDN, CDR2 FVKESK. V lost 1 base to trimming and J lost 6 bases, with 9 bases between them. The sample was naive T cells sorted from blood. The TCR sequence derives from a woman in her forties or fifties in good health. V is TRBV14 and J is TRBJ2-2, with TRBD2 as a possible D gene (5 bases). The CDR3 spells CASSQGGHSGELFF. The DNA for the CDR3 is TGTGCCAGCAGCCAAGGAGGGCATTCCGGGGAGCTGTTTTTT.